Shown below are 19 T cell receptor beta chains from a single sample sequenced in a study of beta chain features in type 1 diabetes. Of the isolated RNA, all was reverse transcribed, and so the sequenced material was expressed TCRB transcripts. Sequencing was performed with immunoSEQ multiplex PCR; in TCRdb, only in-frame clones are kept and a portion is missing. The sample has approximately 44,000 clones, approximately 56% seen once. Sequencing was performed on Tregs from blood. Receptors originate from a woman between 18 and 29 years old in good health.

This clone was observed a few times. This chain uses TRBV2 with TRBJ1-4, with 8 bases that match TRBD1. The CDR3 runs to 14 residues. Trimming removed 6 bases from V and 8 bases from J; junction bases left unmatched: 8. The germline CDR1 and CDR2 sequences are SNHLY and FYNNEI. Written as DNA, the CDR3 is TGTGCCAGCAGCGAACGGACAGGGTTGGAAAAACTGTTTTTT. Residues: CASSERTGLEKLFF. Supplemented by reference TRBV2 and TRBJ1-4, the full variable domain reads EPEVTQTPSHQVTQMGQEVILRCVPISNHLYFYWYRQILGQKVEFLVSFYNNEISEKSEIFDDQFSVERPDGSNFTLKIRSTKLEDSAMYFCASSERTGLEKLFFGSGTQLSVL.

The chain has TRBV6-1 and TRBJ2-7, with a weak D call TRBD1 (5 bases). Per germline, CDR1 MNHNS and CDR2 SASEGT. CDR3 length: 14 amino acids. The germline V and J ends were trimmed by 3 bases and 3 bases, with 12 bases remaining between them. CDR3 nucleotide sequence: TGTGCCAGCAGTGACTACAGGCAAAGCTACGAGCAGTACTTC. Amino acid sequence: CASSDYRQSYEQYF.

The table lists this clone with a count of one. A read error may produce the germline difference seen at one junction end. This rearrangement joins TRBV7-7 to TRBJ2-1; D might be TRBD1 (6 bases). Per germline, CDR1 SSHAT and CDR2 FNYEAQ (reference sequence). CDR3 length equals 13 residues. The CDR3 sequence is CASSFEEGGEQFF. CDR3 DNA sequence: TGTGCTAGCAGCTTCGAGGAAGGGGGTGAGCAGTTCTTC.

The chain is built from TRBV15 and TRBJ2-3; maybe TRBD2 (5 bases). Between the trimmed V and J ends, which lost 0 bases and 5 bases, there was a span of 9 bases. Germline-derived CDR1 and CDR2 are LNHNV and YYDKDF (reference sequence). The length of the CDR3 is 14 residues. CDR3: CATSRDLTIDTQYF. CDR3 coding DNA: TGTGCCACCAGCAGAGATCTGACTATAGATACGCAGTATTTT.

The rearrangement uses TRBV6-1 and TRBJ2-2; 7 bases are a match to TRBD1. Germline CDR1 MNHNS, CDR2 SASEGT. The CDR3 length is 13 residues. Germline trimming cut 9 bases from V and 7 bases from J; bases unmatched to any gene: 8. The CDR3 nucleotides read TGTGCCAGTGACAGGGATGCCGGCGGGGAGCTGTTTTTT. It is translated as CASDRDAGGELFF.

This clone was counted once. CDR3 in amino acids: CASSLQGKSFF. CDR3 coding DNA: TGTGCCAGCAGCCTACAGGGAAAGTCGTTCTTT. The chain employs TRBV11-1 and TRBJ1-1; D may be TRBD1 (6 bases). This CDR3 region has 11 residues. V was cut by 5 bases and J by 14 bases, with 15 bases left in between. The germline gives CDR1 SGHAT, CDR2 FQDESV (reference sequence).

The chain links TRBV7-9 to TRBJ2-1, with a tentative D call TRBD2 (6 bases). The length of the CDR3 is 12 residues. The V end was cut by 5 bases, the J end by 8 bases, with 10 bases between. CDR1 is SEHNR, CDR2 FQNEAQ, per germline (reference sequence). CDR3 sequence reads: CASSVSGDEQFF. The CDR3 DNA sequence: TGTGCCAGCAGCGTTAGCGGAGATGAGCAGTTCTTC.

The sample holds a few counts of this clone. V and J are TRBV4-1 and TRBJ2-2; 10 nucleotides align to TRBD2. Per germline, CDR1 MGHRA and CDR2 YSYEKL. There are 15 residues in the CDR3. The junction had 3 bases not matched to a gene; V was cut back by 2 bases and J by 6 bases. CDR3 residues: CASSQLAGESGELFF. The CDR3 DNA follows: TGCGCCAGCAGCCAACTAGCGGGAGAATCCGGGGAGCTGTTTTTT.

J is TRBJ2-3 and V is TRBV15, with TRBD2 identical over 11 bases. Germline CDR1 LNHNV, CDR2 YYDKDF (reference sequence). With 5 bases clipped from V and 0 bases from J, the junction kept 4 bases outside the gene matches. The CDR3 is made up of 16 amino acids. This CDR3 is CATSGLAGLSTDTQYF. CDR3 coding DNA: TGTGCCACCAGCGGACTAGCGGGCCTTAGCACAGATACGCAGTATTTT.

Only a few counts were recorded for this clone. V gene TRBV9 combines with J gene TRBJ1-3; D ambiguous. From germline, CDR1 is SGDLS and CDR2 YYNGEE. The CDR3 is 16 residues long. V was trimmed by 0 bases and J by 2 bases, leaving 12 bases between them. The CDR3 bases are TGTGCCAGCAGCGTAGCTATAGCAGTTACTGGAAACACCATATATTTT. Translation: CASSVAIAVTGNTIYF.

This chain's CDR3 is CASSIQTGYDEQFF. The CDR3 DNA reads as TGCGCCAGCAGCATCCAGACAGGGTATGACGAGCAGTTCTTC. V gene TRBV5-1 combines with J gene TRBJ2-1; 7 positions agree with TRBD1. Germline-derived CDR1 and CDR2 are SGHRS and YFSETQ. The V gene end was trimmed by 4 bases and the J gene end by 10 bases; junction bases not matched to a gene: 11. The CDR3 is made up of 14 amino acids.

This clone was observed a handful of times. The sample contains more than one DNA sequence encoding this CDR3. The chain combines TRBV7-2 with TRBJ1-1; 7 bases fit TRBD1. The junction had 6 bases not matched to a gene; V was cut back by 4 bases and J by 1 base. This CDR3 has 15 residues. Looked up from germline, CDR1 is SGHTA and CDR2 is FQGNSA. The CDR3 DNA follows: TGTGCCAGCAGCTCACAGGGGTTAACGAACACTGAAGCTTTCTTT. Encoded protein: CASSSQGLTNTEAFF.

With respect to this clone: The identical CDR3 is also encoded by other nucleotide sequences in the sample. This chain links TRBV11-2 with TRBJ1-1, with D possibly being TRBD1 (5 bases). Trimming shortened V by 0 bases and J by 4 bases, and 6 bases separated the two germline ends. The CDR3 extends over 13 amino acids. CDR1 is SGHAT and CDR2 is FQNNGV in the germline V gene. The DNA for the CDR3 is TGTGCCAGCAGCTTAGAAAGGGGCACTGAAGCTTTCTTT. Protein product: CASSLERGTEAFF.

CDR3 nucleotide sequence: TGCAGCGTTGACCCGACTAGCGGATCCTACAATGAGCAGTTCTTC. It encodes CSVDPTSGSYNEQFF. The J gene is TRBJ2-1, the V gene TRBV29-1; the match to TRBD2 covers 9 bases. This CDR3 comprises 15 residues. The ends lost 3 bases at V and 1 base at J; junction bases unmatched: 4. Germline V lookup: CDR1 SQVTM, CDR2 ANQGSEA.

This clone appeared once. V and J are TRBV7-9 and TRBJ2-2; tentative D call: TRBD1 (5 bases). The CDR3 covers 16 residues. Germline lookup yields CDR1 SEHNR and CDR2 FQNEAQ (reference sequence). Trimming removed 11 bases at V and 2 bases at J, with 21 bases between. CDR3 sequence (DNA): TGTGCCCTACGGATGAGACAGATGCTAAACACCGGGGAGCTGTTTTTT. This gives the protein CALRMRQMLNTGELFF.

This clone occurred a few times. The chain employs TRBV5-6 and TRBJ2-7, with no clear D. The germline V and J ends were trimmed by 4 bases and 3 bases, with 14 bases remaining between them. From germline, CDR1 is SGHDT and CDR2 YYEEEE. This CDR3 has 14 residues. CDR3 coding DNA: TGTGCCAGCAGCATATTCATGGGCGACTACGAGCAGTACTTC. Translation: CASSIFMGDYEQYF.

V is TRBV28 and J is TRBJ1-5, with 7 bases lining up with TRBD1. J gave up 6 bases and V 5 bases, and 10 bases lay outside the gene matches. This CDR3 has 15 amino acids. Germline CDR1 and CDR2: MDHEN and SYDVKM. CDR3 bases: TGTGCCAGCAGTCCTCCGGGACAGCAGTCTCAGCCCCAGCATTTT. Translation: CASSPPGQQSQPQHF. Drawing the rest from reference TRBV28 and TRBJ1-5, the complete variable domain is DVKVTQSSRYLVKRTGEKVFLECVQDMDHENMFWYRQDPGLGLRLIYFSYDVKMKEKGDIPEGYSVSREKKERFSLILESASTNQTSMYLCASSPPGQQSQPQHFGDGTRLSIL.

The chain joins TRBV18 to TRBJ1-2; 7 nucleotides line up with TRBD1. After removal of 2 bases from V and 6 bases from J, the junction contained 6 bases not matched to a gene. CDR3 size: 14 residues. CDR1 and CDR2 from the germline V gene are KGHSH and LQKENI. The CDR3 protein is CASSPADREHGYTF. In nucleotides, the CDR3 is TGTGCCAGCTCACCAGCAGACAGGGAGCATGGCTACACCTTC.

The rearrangement uses TRBV7-2 and TRBJ2-7; 10 nucleotides line up with TRBD1. Germline loops: CDR1 SGHTA, CDR2 FQGNSA. The CDR3 spans 14 residues. Trimming took 3 bases from V and 4 from J; bases not matched to a gene: 3. The CDR3 loop is CASSLGTGVYEQYF. The DNA for the CDR3 is TGTGCCAGCAGCTTGGGGACAGGGGTATACGAGCAGTACTTC.